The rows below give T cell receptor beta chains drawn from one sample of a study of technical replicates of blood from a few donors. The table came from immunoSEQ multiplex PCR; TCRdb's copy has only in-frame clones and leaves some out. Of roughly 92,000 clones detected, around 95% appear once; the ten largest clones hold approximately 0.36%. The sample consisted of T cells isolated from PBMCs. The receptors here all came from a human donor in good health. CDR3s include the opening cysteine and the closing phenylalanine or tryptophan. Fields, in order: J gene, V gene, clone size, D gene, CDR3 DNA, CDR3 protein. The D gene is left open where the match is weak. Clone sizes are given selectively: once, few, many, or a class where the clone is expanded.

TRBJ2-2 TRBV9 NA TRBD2 TGTGCCAGCAGCGTAGGGGACTACAACACCGGGGAGCTGTTTTTT CASSVGDYNTGELFF
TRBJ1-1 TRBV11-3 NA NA TGTGCCAGCAGCCCCCGGACTTTTCCTGAAGCTTTCTTT CASSPRTFPEAFF
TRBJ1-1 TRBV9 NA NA TGTGCCAGCAGCCCTACCGTTTTACGACTAGGGAACACTGAAGCTTTCTTT CASSPTVLRLGNTEAFF
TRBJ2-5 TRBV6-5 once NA TGTGCCAGCAGTTACGAGGTGCGAGAGACCCAGTACTTC CASSYEVRETQYF
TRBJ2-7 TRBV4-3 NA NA TGCGCCAGCAGCCTCTGGGGAGGAGGTATGAACGAGCAGTACTTC CASSLWGGGMNEQYF
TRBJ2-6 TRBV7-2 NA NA TGTGCCAGCAGCTTAGTGGCGGGTCAGTTGGACGTCCTGACTTTC CASSLVAGQLDVLTF
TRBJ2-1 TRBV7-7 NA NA TGTGCTAGCAGCCGATACTTATTAAGACAGTCCTACAATGAGCAGTTCTTC CASSRYLLRQSYNEQFF
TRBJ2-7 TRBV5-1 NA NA TGCGCCAGCAGCTTTGGCCGATCTGGCTCCCCCGAGCAGTACTTC CASSFGRSGSPEQYF
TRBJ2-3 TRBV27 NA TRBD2 TGTGCCAGCAGTTTATCCGGACTAGCCGGCGATACGCAGTATTTT CASSLSGLAGDTQYF
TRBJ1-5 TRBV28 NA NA TGTGCCAGCAGTCTTCTCGGGTCCCAGCATTTT CASSLLGSQHF
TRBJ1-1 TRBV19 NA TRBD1 TGTGCCAGTAGTATCCCTCTGGGACAGCCGAACACTGAAGCTTTCTTT CASSIPLGQPNTEAFF
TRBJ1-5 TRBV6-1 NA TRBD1 TGTGCCAGCAGTGAACAGGGGGGCCCCCAGCATTTT CASSEQGGPQHF
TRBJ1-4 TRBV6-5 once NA TGTGCCAGCAGCTTATTCGGGGAAAAACTGTTTTTT CASSLFGEKLFF
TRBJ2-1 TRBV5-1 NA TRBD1 TGCGCCAGCAGCTTGGAACCGGGACAGGGATGGAATGAGCAGTTCTTC CASSLEPGQGWNEQFF
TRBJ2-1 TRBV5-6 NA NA TGTGCCAGCAGCTTGGAAAAAGTAGCGAGGTCGGCGAATGAGCAGTTCTTC CASSLEKVARSANEQFF
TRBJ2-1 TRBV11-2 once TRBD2 TGTGCCAGCAGCGCACTAGCGGGGGGACTATACAATGAGCAGTTCTTC CASSALAGGLYNEQFF
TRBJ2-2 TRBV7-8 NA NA TGTGCCAGCAGCGTACGATCAGGGACCGGGGAGCTGTTTTTT CASSVRSGTGELFF
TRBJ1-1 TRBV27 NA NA TGTGCCAGCAGTTTATCTAGGACAATTGAAGCTTTCTTT CASSLSRTIEAFF
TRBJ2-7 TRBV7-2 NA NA TGTGCCAGCAGCCCCTCGGGAGCCTCCTACGAGCAGTACTTC CASSPSGASYEQYF
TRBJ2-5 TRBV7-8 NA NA TGTGCCAGCAGCTTCCAGGTAGAGCAGTACTTC CASSFQVEQYF
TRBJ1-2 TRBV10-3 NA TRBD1 TGTGCCATCAGTGAAGCCAGGGGGGTTGAGGGCTACACCTTC CAISEARGVEGYTF
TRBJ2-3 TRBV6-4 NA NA TGTGCCAGCAGCCCCCTAGCGAGCACAGATACGCAGTATTTT CASSPLASTDTQYF
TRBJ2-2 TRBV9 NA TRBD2 TGTGCCAGCAGCGTCCTATCGGGAGGGTGGTATACCGGGGAGCTGTTTTTT CASSVLSGGWYTGELFF
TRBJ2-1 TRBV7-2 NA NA TGTGCCAGCAGCCGAAGGGCTAGCATTTACAATGAGCAGTTCTTC CASSRRASIYNEQFF
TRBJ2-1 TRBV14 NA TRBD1 TGTGCCAGCACCCGACAGGGGGCGTACAATGAGCAGTTCTTC CASTRQGAYNEQFF
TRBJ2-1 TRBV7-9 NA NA TGTGCCAGCAATTCGGGATACAATGAGCAGTTCTTC CASNSGYNEQFF
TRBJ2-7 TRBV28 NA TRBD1 TGTGCCAGCAGTTTCCGGGACAGGTATTCCTACGAGCAGTACTTC CASSFRDRYSYEQYF
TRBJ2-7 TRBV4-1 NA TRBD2 TGCGCCAGCAGCCAAGGGACTAGCGGGTACGAGCAGTACTTC CASSQGTSGYEQYF
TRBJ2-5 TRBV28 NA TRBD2 TGTGCCAGCAGTGCCGGACTAGCGGGAGGCCAAGAGACCCAGTACTTC CASSAGLAGGQETQYF
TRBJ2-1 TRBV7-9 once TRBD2 TGTGCCAGCAGCCTGACTAGCGGGATTTCGAGCTCCTACAATGAGCAGTTCTTC CASSLTSGISSSYNEQFF
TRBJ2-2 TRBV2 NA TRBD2 TGTGCCAGCAGCCCCCCGGGACTAGCGGGCACCGGGGAGCTGTTTTTT CASSPPGLAGTGELFF
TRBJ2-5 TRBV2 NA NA TGTGCCAGCAGCGGGGAGACCCAGTACTTC CASSGETQYF
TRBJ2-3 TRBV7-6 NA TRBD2 TGTGCCAGCAGCCGTAGCGGGACAGATACGCAGTATTTT CASSRSGTDTQYF
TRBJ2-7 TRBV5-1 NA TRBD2 TGCGCCAGCAGCTTTTTAGCGGGACCCTCCTACGAGCAGTACTTC CASSFLAGPSYEQYF
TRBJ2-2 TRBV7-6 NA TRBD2 TGTGCCAGCAGCCCCTGGACTAGCGGTGACCTAGGGGAGCTGTTTTTT CASSPWTSGDLGELFF
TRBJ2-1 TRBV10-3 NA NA TGTGCCATCAGTGAGCTGGACAGGAGGGCCTACAATGAGCAGTTCTTC CAISELDRRAYNEQFF
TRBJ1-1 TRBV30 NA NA TGTGCCTGGAGTGTCGCGGCCGCCACTGAAGCTTTCTTT CAWSVAAATEAFF
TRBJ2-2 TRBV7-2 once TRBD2 TGTGCCAGCAGCTTGACGGGAGGTAACACCGGGGAGCTGTTTTTT CASSLTGGNTGELFF
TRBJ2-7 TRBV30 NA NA TGTGCCTGGAGGCGCACAGGCTCCTACGAGCAGTACTTC CAWRRTGSYEQYF
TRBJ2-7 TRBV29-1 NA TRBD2 TGCAGCGTGCGGACGGGACTAGCGGCCTACGAGCAGTACTTC CSVRTGLAAYEQYF
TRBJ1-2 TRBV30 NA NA TGTGCCTGGAGTGTAGTAACTACTTCGGGCTACACCTTC CAWSVVTTSGYTF
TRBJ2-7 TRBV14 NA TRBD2 TGTGCCAGCAGCCAAGTTTCAGGCCGACTAGCGCCTCCCTACGAGCAGTACTTC CASSQVSGRLAPPYEQYF